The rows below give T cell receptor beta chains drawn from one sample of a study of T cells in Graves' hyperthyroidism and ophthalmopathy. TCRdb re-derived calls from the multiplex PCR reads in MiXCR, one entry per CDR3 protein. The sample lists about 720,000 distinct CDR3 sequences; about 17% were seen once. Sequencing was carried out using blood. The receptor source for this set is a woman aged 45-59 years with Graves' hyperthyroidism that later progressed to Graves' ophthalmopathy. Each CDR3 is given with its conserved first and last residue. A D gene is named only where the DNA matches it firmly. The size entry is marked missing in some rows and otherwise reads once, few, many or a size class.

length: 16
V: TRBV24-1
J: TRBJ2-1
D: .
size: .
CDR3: CATSDLGGAGYNEQFF
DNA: TGTGCCACCAGTGATTTGGGGGGGGCTGGCTACAATGAGCAGTTCTTC

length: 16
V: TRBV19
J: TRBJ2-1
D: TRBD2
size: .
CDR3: CASSSSGGSSYSEQFF
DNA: TGTGCCAGTAGTTCTAGCGGGGGGAGCTCCTACAGTGAGCAGTTCTTC

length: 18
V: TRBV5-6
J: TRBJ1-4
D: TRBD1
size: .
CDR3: CASSDVPGQGMTNEKLLF
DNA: TGTGCCAGCAGCGATGTACCGGGACAGGGGATGACTAATGAAAAACTGCTTTTT

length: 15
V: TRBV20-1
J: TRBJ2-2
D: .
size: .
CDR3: CSAREGRLHTGELFF
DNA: TGCAGTGCTAGAGAGGGCCGACTACACACCGGGGAGCTGTTTTTT

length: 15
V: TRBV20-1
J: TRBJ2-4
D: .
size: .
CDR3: CSASRPALAKNIQYF
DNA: TGCAGTGCTAGTAGGCCGGCCCTGGCCAAAAACATTCAGTACTTC

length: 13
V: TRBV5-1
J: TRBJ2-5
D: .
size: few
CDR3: CASSLELRETQYF
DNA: TGCGCCAGCAGCTTGGAACTCCGCGAGACCCAGTACTTC

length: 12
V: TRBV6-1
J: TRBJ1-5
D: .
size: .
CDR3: CAEGTLGQPQHF
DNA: TGTGCCGAGGGTACTTTGGGTCAGCCCCAGCATTTT

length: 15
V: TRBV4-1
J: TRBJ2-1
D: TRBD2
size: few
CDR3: CASSRTSGGAREQFF
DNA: TGCGCCAGCAGCCGAACTAGCGGGGGGGCTCGTGAGCAGTTCTTC

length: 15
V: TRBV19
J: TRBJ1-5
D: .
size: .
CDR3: CASSIRGQMNQPQHF
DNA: TGTGCCAGTAGTATAAGGGGTCAGATGAATCAGCCCCAGCATTTT

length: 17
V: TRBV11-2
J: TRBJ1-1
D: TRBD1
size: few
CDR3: CASSQSTGGGYNTEAFF
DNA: TGTGCCAGCAGCCAATCGACAGGGGGCGGTTATAACACTGAAGCTTTCTTT

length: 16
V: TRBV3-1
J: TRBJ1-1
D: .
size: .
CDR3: CASSPSWGLPNTEAFF
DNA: TGTGCCAGCAGCCCCTCCTGGGGGCTCCCGAACACTGAAGCTTTCTTT

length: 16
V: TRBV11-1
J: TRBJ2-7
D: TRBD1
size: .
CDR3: CASSTGLDRVSYEQYF
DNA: TGTGCCAGCAGCACCGGGCTTGACAGGGTCTCCTACGAGCAGTACTTC

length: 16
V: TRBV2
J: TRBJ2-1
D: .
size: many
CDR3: CASNSGPLSSYNEQFF
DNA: TGTGCCAGCAACAGTGGACCACTAAGCTCCTACAATGAGCAGTTCTTC

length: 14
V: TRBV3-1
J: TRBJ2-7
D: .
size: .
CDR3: CASSQEDLIYEQYF
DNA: TGTGCCAGCAGCCAAGAGGACTTGATCTACGAGCAGTACTTC

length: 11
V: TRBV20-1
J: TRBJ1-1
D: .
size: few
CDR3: CSERRGTEAFF
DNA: TGCAGTGAAAGAAGGGGGACTGAAGCTTTCTTT

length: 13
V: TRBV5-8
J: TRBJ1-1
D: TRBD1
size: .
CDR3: CASSPRARGRAFF
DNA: TGTGCCAGCAGCCCGCGTGCAAGGGGGCGAGCTTTCTTT

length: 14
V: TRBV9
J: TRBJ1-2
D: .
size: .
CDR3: CASSPGRGGSGYTF
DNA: TGTGCCAGCAGCCCTGGACGGGGGGGCAGTGGCTACACCTTC

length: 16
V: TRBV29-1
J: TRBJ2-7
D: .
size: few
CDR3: CSVGGDWGDISYEQYF
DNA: TGCAGCGTTGGAGGGGATTGGGGAGATATTTCCTACGAGCAGTACTTC

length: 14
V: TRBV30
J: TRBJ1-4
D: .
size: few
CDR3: CAWSGFITNEKLFF
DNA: TGTGCCTGGAGTGGGTTTATAACTAATGAAAAACTGTTTTTT

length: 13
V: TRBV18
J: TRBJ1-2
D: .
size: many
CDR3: CASSPPTGLGYTF
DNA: TGTGCCAGCTCACCACCGACCGGGCTCGGCTACACCTTC

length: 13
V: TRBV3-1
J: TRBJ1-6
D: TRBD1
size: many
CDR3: CASSQMQGASLHF
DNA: TGTGCCAGCAGCCAAATGCAGGGGGCATCCCTCCACTTT

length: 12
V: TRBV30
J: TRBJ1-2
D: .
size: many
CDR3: CAWSLGDYGYTF
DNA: TGTGCCTGGAGTTTGGGGGACTATGGCTACACCTTC

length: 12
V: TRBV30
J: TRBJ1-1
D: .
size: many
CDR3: CAWSVRVLEAFF
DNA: TGTGCCTGGAGTGTACGGGTCCTCGAAGCTTTCTTT

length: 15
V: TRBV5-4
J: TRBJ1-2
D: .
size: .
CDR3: CASSLFDRPRGGYTF
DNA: TGTGCCAGCAGCTTATTTGACAGGCCCCGAGGGGGCTACACCTTC

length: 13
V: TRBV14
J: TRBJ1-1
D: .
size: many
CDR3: CASSQDRRNEAFF
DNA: TGTGCCAGCAGCCAAGACAGGAGAAATGAAGCTTTCTTT

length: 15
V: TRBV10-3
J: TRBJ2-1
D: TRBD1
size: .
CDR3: CAISVKGQMNNEQFF
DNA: TGTGCCATCAGTGTTAAGGGACAGATGAACAATGAGCAGTTCTTC

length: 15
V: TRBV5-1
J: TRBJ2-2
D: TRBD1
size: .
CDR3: CASRHPGQGTGELFF
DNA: TGCGCCAGCAGACATCCGGGACAGGGGACCGGGGAGCTGTTTTTT

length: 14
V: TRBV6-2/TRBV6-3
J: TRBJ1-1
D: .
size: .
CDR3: CASNVDTVPAEAFF
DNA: TGTGCCAGCAACGTAGACACCGTGCCTGCTGAAGCTTTCTTT

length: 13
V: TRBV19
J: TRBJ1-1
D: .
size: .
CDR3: CASMDLTNTEAFF
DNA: TGTGCCAGTATGGACTTAACGAACACTGAAGCTTTCTTT

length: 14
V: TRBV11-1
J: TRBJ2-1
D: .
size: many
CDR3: CASSNGRFYNEQFF
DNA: TGTGCCAGCAGCAACGGACGGTTCTACAATGAGCAGTTCTTC

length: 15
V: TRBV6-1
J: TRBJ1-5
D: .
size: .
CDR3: CASSFERTGNQPQHF
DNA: TGTGCCAGCAGTTTTGAACGGACGGGCAATCAGCCCCAGCATTTT

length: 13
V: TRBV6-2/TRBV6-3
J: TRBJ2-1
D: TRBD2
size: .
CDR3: CASSYRGGHEQFF
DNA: TGTGCCAGCAGTTACCGCGGGGGACATGAGCAGTTCTTC

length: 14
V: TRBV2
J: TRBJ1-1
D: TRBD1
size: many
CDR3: CASSGQGGTTEAFF
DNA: TGTGCCAGCAGTGGACAGGGGGGCACCACTGAAGCTTTCTTT

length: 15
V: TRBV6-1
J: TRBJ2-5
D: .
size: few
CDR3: CASIPPRGGEETQYF
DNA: TGTGCCAGCATCCCTCCTCGGGGCGGGGAAGAGACCCAGTACTTC

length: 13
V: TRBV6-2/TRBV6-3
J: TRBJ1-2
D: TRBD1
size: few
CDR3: CAINRGLDYGYTF
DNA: TGTGCCATCAACAGGGGATTGGACTATGGCTACACCTTC

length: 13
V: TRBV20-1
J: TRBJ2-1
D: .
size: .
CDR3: CSARASEYNEQFF
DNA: TGCAGTGCTAGAGCTTCCGAATACAATGAGCAGTTCTTC

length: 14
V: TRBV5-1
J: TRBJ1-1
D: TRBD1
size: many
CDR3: CASSLGQGDAEAFF
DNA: TGCGCCAGCAGCTTGGGACAGGGAGACGCTGAAGCTTTCTTT

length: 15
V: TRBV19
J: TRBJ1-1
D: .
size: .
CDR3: CASSDPLIKNTEAFF
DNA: TGTGCCAGTAGTGACCCCCTTATAAAGAACACTGAAGCTTTCTTT

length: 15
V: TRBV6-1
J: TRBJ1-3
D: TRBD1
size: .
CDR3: CASSALDRAGNTIYF
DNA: TGTGCCAGCAGTGCCCTCGACAGGGCCGGAAACACCATATATTTT

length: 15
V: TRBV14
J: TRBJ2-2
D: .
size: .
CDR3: CASSPWDIPTGELFF
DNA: TGTGCCAGCAGCCCCTGGGACATCCCCACCGGGGAGCTGTTTTTT

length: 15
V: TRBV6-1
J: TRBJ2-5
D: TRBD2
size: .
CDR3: CASSHIAGGQETQYF
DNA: TGTGCCAGCAGTCATATAGCGGGGGGCCAAGAGACCCAGTACTTC

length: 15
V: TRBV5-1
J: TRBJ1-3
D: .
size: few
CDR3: CASSRDRNSGNTIYF
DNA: TGCGCCAGCAGCCGCGACAGGAACTCTGGAAACACCATATATTTT

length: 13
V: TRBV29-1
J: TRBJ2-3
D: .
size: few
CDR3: CSVDWTSTDTQYF
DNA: TGCAGCGTTGATTGGACTAGCACAGATACGCAGTATTTT

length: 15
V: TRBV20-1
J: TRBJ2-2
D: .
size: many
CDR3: CSARALGSNTGELFF
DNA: TGCAGTGCTAGAGCGTTAGGGTCCAACACCGGGGAGCTGTTTTTT

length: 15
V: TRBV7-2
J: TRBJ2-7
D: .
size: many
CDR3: CASSDFRGSSYEQYF
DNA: TGTGCCAGCAGCGATTTTAGGGGGAGCTCCTACGAGCAGTACTTC

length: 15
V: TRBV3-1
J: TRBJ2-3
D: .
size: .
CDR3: CASSQFQGGSDTQYF
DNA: TGTGCCAGCAGCCAATTTCAGGGAGGATCAGATACGCAGTATTTT

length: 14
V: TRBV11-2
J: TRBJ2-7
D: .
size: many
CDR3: CASSLTSRAHEQYF
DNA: TGTGCCAGCAGCTTAACATCACGAGCCCACGAGCAGTACTTC

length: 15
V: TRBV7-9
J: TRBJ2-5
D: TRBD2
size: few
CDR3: CASSAGTSDAETQYF
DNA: TGTGCCAGCAGCGCCGGGACTAGCGACGCGGAGACCCAGTACTTC

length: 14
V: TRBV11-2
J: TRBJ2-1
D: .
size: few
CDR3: CASSFLDWGYEQFF
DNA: TGTGCCAGCAGCTTCCTAGACTGGGGGTACGAGCAGTTCTTC

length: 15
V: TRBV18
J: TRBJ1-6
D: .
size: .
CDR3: CASSPLDSYNSPLHF
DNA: TGTGCCAGCTCACCTCTCGACAGCTATAATTCACCCCTCCACTTT

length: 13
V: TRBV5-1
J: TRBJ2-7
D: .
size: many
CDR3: CASSGGLTYEQYF
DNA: TGCGCCAGCAGCGGGGGCCTTACCTACGAGCAGTACTTC

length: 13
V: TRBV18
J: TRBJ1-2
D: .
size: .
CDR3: CASSLENPHGYTF
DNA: TGTGCCAGCTCACTCGAAAACCCACACGGCTACACCTTC

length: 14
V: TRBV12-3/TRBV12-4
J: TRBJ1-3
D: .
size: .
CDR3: CASSPGRESHTIYF
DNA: TGTGCCAGCAGCCCCGGCCGCGAATCTCACACCATATATTTT

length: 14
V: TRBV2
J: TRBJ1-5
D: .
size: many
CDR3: CASRRDGVSQPQHF
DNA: TGTGCCAGCAGGCGGGACGGGGTCAGTCAGCCCCAGCATTTT

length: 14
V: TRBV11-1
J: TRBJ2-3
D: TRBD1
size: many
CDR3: CASSFTGTGDTQYF
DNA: TGTGCCAGCAGCTTTACCGGGACAGGGGATACGCAGTATTTT

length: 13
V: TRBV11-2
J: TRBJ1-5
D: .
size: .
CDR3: CASSFRAPQPQHF
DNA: TGTGCCAGCAGCTTTAGGGCACCTCAGCCCCAGCATTTT

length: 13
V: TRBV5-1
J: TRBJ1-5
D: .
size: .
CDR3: CASSLVDRQPQHF
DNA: TGCGCCAGCAGCTTGGTGGATAGGCAGCCCCAGCATTTT

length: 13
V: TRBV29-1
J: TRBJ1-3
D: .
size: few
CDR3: CSVAGLRGDTIYF
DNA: TGCAGCGTAGCGGGACTAAGAGGAGACACCATATATTTT

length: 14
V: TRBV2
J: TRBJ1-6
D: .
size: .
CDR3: CASRGTNYNSPLHF
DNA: TGTGCCAGCAGGGGGACGAATTATAATTCACCCCTCCACTTT

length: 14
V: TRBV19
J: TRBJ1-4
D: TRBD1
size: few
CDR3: CASSTGTANEKLFF
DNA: TGTGCCAGTAGTACCGGGACAGCTAATGAAAAACTGTTTTTT